The 8 T cell receptor beta chains presented below share a single source sample, sequenced in a study of blood T cell repertoires in COVID-19. TCRdb keeps only in-frame clones here, not all; method: immunoSEQ multiplex PCR. The sample gives 150,000 to 200,000 clones, 80% to 90% of which show up once; roughly 3.6% is in the top ten. Sequencing was done on a sample of peripheral blood. These receptors were obtained from a man between 18 and 35 years old with active or convalescent COVID-19.

The chain combines TRBV7-2 with TRBJ1-5; TRBD1 matches 10 bases. This CDR3 region has 15 residues. The V gene end was trimmed by 5 bases and the J gene end by 5 bases; junction bases not matched to a gene: 6. Germline V lookup: CDR1 SGHTA, CDR2 FQGNSA. In DNA form, the CDR3 reads TGTGCCAGCAGCCGTTTCGGGACAGGGGATCAGCCCCAGCATTTT. It yields the protein CASSRFGTGDQPQHF.

The chain uses TRBV19 and TRBJ1-2, with D unclear. The CDR3 sequence is 15 residues long. Germline V gene data show CDR1 as LNHDA and CDR2 as SQIVND (reference sequence). V lost 2 bases and J 2 bases, leaving 12 bases between the germline ends. In nucleotides, the CDR3 is TGTGCCAGTAGTATAAGGAGGGCCGAGAACTATGGCTACACCTTC. It specifies CASSIRRAENYGYTF.

The chain carries TRBV18 and TRBJ1-5, with a possible D match to TRBD1 (6 bases). Germline V gene data show CDR1 as KGHSH and CDR2 as LQKENI. Between the trimmed V and J ends, which lost 1 base and 5 bases, there was a span of 9 bases. The CDR3 extends over 14 amino acids. The CDR3 sequence is CASSPQQGDQPQHF. The CDR3 DNA is TGTGCCAGCTCACCACAACAGGGAGATCAGCCCCAGCATTTT.

The chain is built from TRBV7-9 and TRBJ1-6, with TRBD1 matching 8 bases. The ends lost 6 bases at V and 2 bases at J; junction bases unmatched: 9. This CDR3 is built from 17 residues. CDR1 SEHNR and CDR2 FQNEAQ come from the germline V gene (reference sequence). The CDR3 DNA reads as TGTGCCAGCAGTCAGGACAGGGTTAACCCCTATAATTCACCCCTCCACTTT. Encoded protein: CASSQDRVNPYNSPLHF. Full variable domain (missing parts from reference TRBV7-9 and TRBJ1-6): DTGVSQNPRHKITKRGQNVTFRCDPISEHNRLYWYRQTLGQGPEFLTYFQNEAQLEKSRLLSDRFSAERPKGSFSTLEIQRTEQGDSAMYLCASSQDRVNPYNSPLHFGNGTRLTVT.

V is TRBV15 and J is TRBJ1-4; 7 bases are shared with TRBD1. Per the germline V gene, CDR1 is LNHNV and CDR2 is YYDKDF (reference sequence). CDR3 length: 16 amino acids. J lost 2 bases, V lost 3 bases, and 6 bases had no gene match. The DNA of the CDR3 is TGTGCCACCAGCAGCGCCAGGGGGGTGACTAATGAAAAACTGTTTTTT. It is translated as CATSSARGVTNEKLFF.

The rearrangement links TRBV28 to TRBJ1-4; D is possibly TRBD1 (6 bases). CDR1 and CDR2 (germline): MDHEN, SYDVKM. The ends were cut back, 6 bases at V and 6 bases at J, with 14 bases in the middle. The CDR3 covers 14 residues. The CDR3 coding sequence is TGTGCCAGCAGCCCGGACAGCAAAGATGAAAAACTGTTTTTT. Translated: CASSPDSKDEKLFF.

The CDR3, as DNA: TGTGCCACCAGTAAAAGAGGGGACTGGGAGCTGTTTTTT. Residues: CATSKRGDWELFF. V is TRBV24-1 and J is TRBJ2-2; the D gene is possibly TRBD2 (6 bases). Deletions cut 6 bases from V and 9 bases from J, with 13 bases between. The CDR3 runs 13 residues. Germline V gene data show CDR1 as KGHDR and CDR2 as SFDVKD.

The chain couples TRBV12-3 or TRBV12-4 to TRBJ2-2; tentative D call: TRBD2 (5 bases). CDR3 length: 12 amino acids. V was cut by 6 bases and J by 7 bases, with 9 bases left in between. The CDR3 loop reads CASREENGELFF. The DNA for the CDR3 is TGTGCCAGCAGGGAGGAAAACGGGGAGCTGTTTTTT.